This TCR beta chain was captured in a study of blood T cell repertoires in COVID-19. Study-wide background: Samples taken during acute and convalescent COVID-19 were collected in the United States, Italy and Spain. Nucleic acid was either cDNA or gDNA, and it came from T cells, B-cell-depleted T cells, or PBMCs.

Source study methods: Amplification from reference gene primers served as the basis for estimated nucleated cell counts. Profiling relied on immunoSEQ multiplex PCR, and the TCRdb table lists in-frame clones only, not all of them. That table gives V, J and clone size, and the DNA gave D and trimming. The repertoire holds approximately 150,000 clones, with around 87% as singletons. Followed over time, Seattle patients had been enrolled while infection was active. From germline, CDR1 is LNHDA and CDR2 SQIVND (reference sequence). The CDR3 totals 15 residues. The V gene lost 3 bases and the J gene lost 2 bases, with 14 bases spanning the gap. This clone was counted once.

The V call is TRBV19, the J call TRBJ2-7; perhaps TRBD2 as D (6 bases). The receptor was derived from a woman older than 75 with COVID-19, enrolled during active disease. The sequenced sample was peripheral blood. This chain's CDR3 is CASSIGSAGTYEQYF. The CDR3 coding sequence is TGTGCCAGTAGTATTGGGTCCGCGGGAACCTACGAGCAGTACTTC.